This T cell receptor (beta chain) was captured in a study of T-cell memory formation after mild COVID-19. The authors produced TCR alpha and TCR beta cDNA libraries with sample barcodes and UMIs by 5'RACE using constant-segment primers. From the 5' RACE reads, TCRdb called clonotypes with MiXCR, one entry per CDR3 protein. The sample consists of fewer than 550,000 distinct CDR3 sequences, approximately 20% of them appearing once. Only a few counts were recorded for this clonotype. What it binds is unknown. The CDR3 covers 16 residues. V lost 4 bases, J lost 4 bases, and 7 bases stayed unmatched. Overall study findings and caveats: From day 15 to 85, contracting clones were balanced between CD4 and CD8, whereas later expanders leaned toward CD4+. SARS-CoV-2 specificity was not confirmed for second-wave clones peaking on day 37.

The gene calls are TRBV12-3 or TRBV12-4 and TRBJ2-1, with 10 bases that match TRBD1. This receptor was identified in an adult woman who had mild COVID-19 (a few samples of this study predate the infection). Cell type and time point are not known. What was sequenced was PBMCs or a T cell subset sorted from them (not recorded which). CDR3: CASSSPGTGVYNEQFF. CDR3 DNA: TGTGCCAGCAGTTCTCCCGGGACAGGGGTTTACAATGAGCAGTTCTTC.